These 29 T cell receptor beta chains came from one sample sequenced in a study of identical twins. TCRdb re-derived calls from the 5' RACE reads in MiXCR, one entry per CDR3 protein. The table lists 1.5 million or so distinct CDR3 sequences, roughly 35% of them singletons. The sample taken for sequencing was cord blood. These TCRs come from a newborn girl in good health.

V and J are TRBV20-1 and TRBJ2-3, with TRBD2 matching over 11 bases. J was trimmed by 6 bases and V by 4 bases; bases with no gene match: 3. The CDR3 runs 13 residues. Looked up from germline, CDR1 is DFQATT and CDR2 is SNEGSKA (reference sequence). CDR3 coding DNA: TGCAGTGCTACACTAGCGGGGGTGGATACGCAGTATTTT. Its translation: CSATLAGVDTQYF.

CDR3 nucleotide sequence: TGCGCCAGCAGGTGGGAGACTCGGTACAATGAGCAGTTCTTC. This sequence encodes CASRWETRYNEQFF. The chain links TRBV5-1 to TRBJ2-1; TRBD2 might be the D (5 bases). CDR1 and CDR2 from the germline V gene are SGHRS and YFSETQ. This CDR3 spans 14 amino acids. V gave up 5 bases and J gave up 4 bases, with 13 bases separating them. Full variable domain (remainder filled in from reference TRBV5-1 and TRBJ2-1): KAGVTQTPRYLIKTRGQQVTLSCSPISGHRSVSWYQQTPGQGLQFLFEYFSETQRNKGNFPGRFSGRQFSNSRSEMNVSTLELGDSALYLCASRWETRYNEQFFGPGTRLTVL.

This clonotype has only a few counts. J is TRBJ2-3 and V is TRBV30; TRBD2 matches at 8 bases. The CDR3 contains 15 residues. V dropped 4 bases and J dropped 2; count of bases not matched to a gene: 8. Per germline, CDR1 GTSNPN and CDR2 SVGIG (reference sequence). The CDR3, as DNA: TGTGCCTGGATACGCGGGGGGCATGTCACAGATACGCAGTATTTT. Translation: CAWIRGGHVTDTQYF.

Many counts were recorded for this clonotype. The chain employs TRBV9 and TRBJ2-1; 10 bases match TRBD2. The CDR3 length is 15 residues. Germline lookup yields CDR1 SGDLS and CDR2 YYNGEE. Unmatched junction bases numbered 4, after V lost 0 bases and J lost 7 bases. The CDR3 protein is CASSVAAGGMNEQFF. The CDR3 DNA reads as TGTGCCAGCAGCGTAGCAGCGGGAGGGATGAATGAGCAGTTCTTC.

This clonotype came up many times. This chain links TRBV20-1 with TRBJ2-5; 10 bases fit TRBD2. Germline CDR1 DFQATT, CDR2 SNEGSKA (reference sequence). This CDR3 is 13 amino acids long. V trimming: 6 bases; J trimming: 2 bases; junction bases outside the gene matches: 3. CDR3 in amino acids: CSAGTSVQETQYF. The DNA of the CDR3 is TGCAGTGCCGGGACTAGCGTTCAAGAGACCCAGTACTTC.

Details on this clonotype: A clone one base away is much larger, so this may be a read error. The chain is built from TRBV5-1 and TRBJ1-6, with 7 bases fitting TRBD1. Per germline, CDR1 SGHRS and CDR2 YFSETQ. The CDR3 is 14 amino acids. The CDR3 nucleotides read TGCGCCAGCAGCTTAACAGGGGCAAATTCACCCCCCCACTTT. It translates to CASSLTGANSPPHF.

This clonotype was seen many times. The chain employs TRBV7-2 and TRBJ2-3; TRBD2 agrees at 7 bases. Trimming at V came to 5 bases and at J to 2 bases, leaving 4 bases not matched to a gene. The CDR3 has 14 residues. The germline V gene has CDR1 SGHTA and CDR2 FQGNSA. The CDR3 sequence: CASSATSDTDTQYF. CDR3 bases: TGTGCCAGCAGCGCTACTAGCGACACAGATACGCAGTATTTT.

The chain links TRBV6-5 to TRBJ1-2; tentatively, D is TRBD1 (5 bases). The germline V gene encodes CDR1 MNHEY and CDR2 SVGAGI. V gave up 3 bases and J gave up 4 bases, with 9 bases separating them. The CDR3 has 13 amino acids. CDR3 sequence (DNA): TGTGCCAGCAGTTATACGGGGACCTATGGCTACACCTTC. It codes for CASSYTGTYGYTF.

The rearrangement uses TRBV6-5 and TRBJ2-1; TRBD2 matches 13 bases. Trimming removed 4 bases from V and 1 base from J; junction bases left unmatched: 10. From germline, CDR1 is MNHEY and CDR2 SVGAGI. The CDR3 runs to 19 residues. CDR3 sequence: CASSWGTSGIYLSYNEQFF. In DNA form, the CDR3 reads TGTGCCAGCAGTTGGGGGACTAGCGGGATCTACTTATCCTACAATGAGCAGTTCTTC.

The V call is TRBV6-5, the J call TRBJ1-6; D is unresolved. The V gene lost 2 bases and the J gene lost 3 bases, with 2 bases spanning the gap. This CDR3 contains 13 residues. The germline V gene has CDR1 MNHEY and CDR2 SVGAGI. The CDR3 DNA reads TGTGCCAGCAGTTACATCTATAATTCACCCCTCCACTTT. Translation gives CASSYIYNSPLHF.

V and J are TRBV21-1 and TRBJ2-4; no DNA check was done on the table's D call, TRBD1. The DNA end lines up better with TRBJ2-5; the J call may be wrong. TRBV21-1 is labeled a pseudogene. The CDR3 has 15 residues. CDR3 in amino acids: CASSKTDSFLETQYF. The DNA for the CDR3 is TGTGCCAGCAGCAAAACGGACAGTTTCCTAGAGACCCAGTACTTC.

The rearrangement links TRBV11-2 to TRBJ2-1, with D tentatively TRBD1 (6 bases). Germline lookup yields CDR1 SGHAT and CDR2 FQNNGV. The CDR3 is 16 residues long. V was trimmed by 5 bases and J by 0 bases, leaving 14 bases between them. CDR3 protein: CASSILGASSYNEQFF. The CDR3 region has the DNA TGTGCCAGCAGCATACTGGGGGCGAGCTCCTACAATGAGCAGTTCTTC.

This clonotype was picked up a small number of times. V usage is TRBV29-1 and J usage is TRBJ1-4; TRBD1 matches 9 bases. With 6 bases clipped from V and 5 bases from J, the junction kept 4 bases outside the gene matches. The CDR3 is 13 amino acids. Germline-derived CDR1 and CDR2 are SQVTM and ANQGSEA. The CDR3 sequence: CSVLGTGNEKLFF. CDR3 DNA sequence: TGCAGCGTCCTCGGGACAGGGAATGAAAAACTGTTTTTT. The entire variable domain, with the rest obtained from reference TRBV29-1 and TRBJ1-4, is as follows: SAVISQKPSRDICQRGTSLTIQCQVDSQVTMMFWYRQQPGQSLTLIATANQGSEATYESGFVIDKFPISRPNLTFSTLTVSNMSPEDSSIYLCSVLGTGNEKLFFGSGTQLSVL.

J is TRBJ2-6 and V is TRBV5-1; D gene ambiguous. CDR1 SGHRS and CDR2 YFSETQ come from the germline V gene. The CDR3 loop spans 17 amino acids. Trimming removed 0 bases at V and 0 bases at J, with 10 bases between. The CDR3 nucleotides read TGCGCCAGCAGCTTGGGAATTCCCGACTCTGGGGCCAACGTCCTGACTTTC. This codes for CASSLGIPDSGANVLTF.

This clonotype was recorded a few times. The rearrangement uses TRBV4-2 and TRBJ2-3, with D possibly TRBD2 on 5 matching bases. Trimming left V 0 bases short and J 3 bases short, with 22 bases between. The V gene's germline CDR1 is LGHNA and CDR2 YNFKEQ. The CDR3 extends over 19 amino acids. DNA for the CDR3: TGTGCCAGCAGCCAAGATCCCCAGCTACGGCGGGCTCGTACAGATACGCAGTATTTT. Translating it yields CASSQDPQLRRARTDTQYF.

This chain connects TRBV7-4 to TRBJ2-1; 11 nucleotides align to TRBD1. CDR1 SGHVT and CDR2 SQSDAQ come from the germline V gene. This CDR3 contains 17 residues. Unmatched junction bases numbered 10, after V lost 4 bases and J lost 5 bases. As DNA, the CDR3 is TGTGCCAGCAGCTCCGGACAGGGGGCCTCCACTAACAATGAGCAGTTCTTC. It yields the protein CASSSGQGASTNNEQFF.

The genes are TRBV12-3 or TRBV12-4 and TRBJ2-7, with a weak D call TRBD2 (6 bases). CDR3 size: 14 residues. V was clipped by 5 bases and J by 7 bases, with 18 bases between them. This CDR3 reads CASSHSGYRSEQYF. The CDR3 DNA sequence: TGTGCCAGCAGTCACAGCGGGTACCGCAGTGAGCAGTACTTC.

This clonotype has more than one count but fewer than ten. The J gene is TRBJ2-1, the V gene TRBV2, with D uncertain. CDR3 length equals 12 residues. CDR1 and CDR2 (germline): SNHLY, FYNNEI. The ends were cut back, 10 bases at V and 3 bases at J, with 10 bases in the middle. The CDR3 nucleotides are TGTGCCACCGAAAGACACTACAATGAGCAGTTCTTC. This encodes CATERHYNEQFF.

This clonotype was recorded a few times. V usage is TRBV7-2 and J usage is TRBJ2-3; 12 nucleotides match TRBD2. Germline trimming cut 3 bases from V and 1 base from J; bases unmatched to any gene: 8. The germline V gene encodes CDR1 SGHTA and CDR2 FQGNSA. The CDR3 covers 18 residues. CDR3 coding DNA: TGTGCCAGCAGCTTCCACCAACTAGCGGGGGGTGGCACAGATACGCAGTATTTT. Its protein is CASSFHQLAGGGTDTQYF.

This clonotype was counted a few times. V usage is TRBV2 and J usage is TRBJ2-7, with 7 bases that match TRBD2. CDR3 length: 14 amino acids. The junction had 3 bases not matched to a gene; V was cut back by 4 bases and J by 0 bases. Looked up from germline, CDR1 is SNHLY and CDR2 is FYNNEI. This CDR3 is CASSGRTSSYEQYF. CDR3 DNA: TGTGCCAGCAGTGGTAGGACTAGCTCCTACGAGCAGTACTTC.

The J gene is TRBJ1-2, the V gene TRBV6-6; 7 bases agree with TRBD1. Germline trimming cut 5 bases from V and 0 bases from J; bases unmatched to any gene: 6. CDR3 size: 15 residues. CDR1 is MNHNY, CDR2 SVGAGI, per germline (reference sequence). The CDR3 DNA reads TGTGCCAGCAGTACCACGGGACAGACTAACTATGGCTACACCTTC. Its translation is CASSTTGQTNYGYTF.

The chain combines TRBV5-1 with TRBJ2-1; tentative D call: TRBD1 (5 bases). The germline gives CDR1 SGHRS, CDR2 YFSETQ. The CDR3 covers 16 residues. V lost 0 bases to trimming and J lost 0 bases, with 10 bases between them. This CDR3 reads CASSLAHRSSYNEQFF. As DNA, the CDR3 is TGCGCCAGCAGCTTGGCACACAGGAGCTCCTACAATGAGCAGTTCTTC.

This chain links TRBV20-1 with TRBJ2-7; D is perhaps TRBD2 (5 bases). Trimming cost V 3 bases and J 0 bases, with 36 bases left between them. Germline V gene sequence: CDR1 DFQATT, CDR2 SNEGSKA (reference sequence). This CDR3 is built from 22 residues. DNA of the CDR3: TGCAGTGCTAGGCGGGTACCCAAGCTGGCGGATCACAATTTCAGACCCTCCTACGAGCAGTACTTC. This codes for CSARRVPKLADHNFRPSYEQYF.

This clonotype was seen many times. The chain employs TRBV12-3 or TRBV12-4 and TRBJ2-1; the match to TRBD1 covers 11 bases. The CDR3 runs to 15 residues. V lost 3 bases to trimming and J lost 9 bases; unmatched junction nucleotides: 7. CDR3 DNA: TGTGCCAGCAGTTTCCGGGACAGGGGGACCGGTGAGCAGTTCTTC. It translates to CASSFRDRGTGEQFF.

This clonotype was counted a few times. The chain recombines TRBV28 with TRBJ2-7; tentative D call: TRBD1 (5 bases). V lost 7 bases and J 4 bases, leaving 8 bases between the germline ends. The CDR3 extends over 11 amino acids. Germline loops: CDR1 MDHEN, CDR2 SYDVKM. The DNA of the CDR3 is TGTGCCAGCATGGGGCAGTACGAGCAGTACTTC. Translation gives CASMGQYEQYF.

The CDR3 reads CASSLYRSTSGRAYEQYF. DNA for the CDR3: TGTGCCAGCAGTTTATACCGCTCCACTAGCGGGAGGGCCTACGAGCAGTACTTC. The V and J genes are TRBV27 and TRBJ2-7; 13 bases map to TRBD2. The CDR3 runs to 18 residues. The V and J ends lost 1 base and 2 bases, in that order; junction bases with no gene match: 8. Per germline, CDR1 MNHEY and CDR2 SMNVEV (reference sequence).

The gene calls are TRBV2 and TRBJ1-4; no definite D call. This CDR3 is 17 amino acids long. Germline-derived CDR1 and CDR2 are SNHLY and FYNNEI. V lost 4 bases to trimming and J lost 0 bases, with 15 bases between them. CDR3 sequence reads: CASSVVSRIATNEKLFF. CDR3 DNA sequence: TGTGCCAGCAGTGTAGTCAGTCGGATTGCAACTAATGAAAAACTGTTTTTT.

A few counts support this clonotype. V is TRBV12-3 or TRBV12-4 and J is TRBJ1-2, with D possibly TRBD1 on 6 matching bases. This CDR3 has 15 residues. Trimming took off 5 bases at V and 1 base at J, with 14 bases between the two ends. The CDR3, as DNA: TGTGCCAGCAGTATTAGACAGGCCTATAACTATGGCTACACCTTC. It codes for CASSIRQAYNYGYTF.

The V and J genes are TRBV5-1 and TRBJ1-1, with D unclear. CDR3 length equals 16 residues. Germline CDR1 SGHRS, CDR2 YFSETQ. The V end lost 4 bases, the J end lost 0 bases, and 16 bases lay between the germline ends. CDR3: CASSPAFAFMNTEAFF. CDR3 DNA sequence: TGCGCCAGCAGCCCGGCCTTCGCATTCATGAACACTGAAGCTTTCTTT. The whole variable domain, remainder taken from reference TRBV5-1 and TRBJ1-1, is KAGVTQTPRYLIKTRGQQVTLSCSPISGHRSVSWYQQTPGQGLQFLFEYFSETQRNKGNFPGRFSGRQFSNSRSEMNVSTLELGDSALYLCASSPAFAFMNTEAFFGQGTRLTVV.